This is a list of T cell receptor beta chains from one sample in a study of shared clonotypes between healthy human individuals. Clones were read by immunoSEQ multiplex PCR, and TCRdb kept only the in-frame ones, dropping some. This repertoire shows over a million clones, approximately 98.5% found once; its top ten account for approximately 0.4%. The sequenced sample was naive CD4+ T cells sorted from blood. Receptors were obtained from a man aged 25-45 years in good health. Both conserved end residues are trimmed from each CDR3. D genes are given only for firm matches.

D: TRBD1
J: TRBJ1-5
V: TRBV6-1
CDR3: ASRGMDRGDQPQH

D: TRBD1
J: TRBJ1-5
V: TRBV6-1
CDR3: ASSVTGIVSNQPQH

D: TRBD1
J: TRBJ2-7
V: TRBV28
CDR3: ASSHAGTGTYEQY

D: TRBD2
J: TRBJ2-7
V: TRBV5-1
CDR3: ASSLAFAGGSYEQY

D: TRBD1
J: TRBJ1-2
V: TRBV7-6
CDR3: ASSLAGQGRGYT

D: TRBD1
J: TRBJ2-7
V: TRBV5-1
CDR3: ASSSGTGASYEQY

D: -
J: TRBJ2-7
V: TRBV28
CDR3: ASSLWAREAYEQY

D: -
J: TRBJ1-1
V: TRBV11-2
CDR3: ASRSLRGKRNTEAF

D: -
J: TRBJ1-2
V: TRBV10-1
CDR3: ASSEGRTYGYT

D: -
J: TRBJ1-4
V: TRBV19
CDR3: ASSALRGEKLF

D: -
J: TRBJ1-3
V: TRBV9
CDR3: ASSVVGARGNTIY

D: -
J: TRBJ1-5
V: TRBV7-8
CDR3: ASSSLRPQRGYQPQH

D: -
J: TRBJ2-3
V: TRBV5-1
CDR3: ASSFLSTPDTQY

D: -
J: TRBJ2-7
V: TRBV5-4
CDR3: ASSPPRSGPTGDDEQY

D: TRBD1
J: TRBJ1-1
V: TRBV19
CDR3: ASSIVGGGRAF